Only one count was recorded for the clone carrying this TCR beta chain. The data are from a study of blood T cell repertoires in COVID-19. About the research overall: Whether acute or convalescent, the COVID-19 samples came from the United States, Italy and Spain. Nucleic acid was either cDNA or gDNA, and it came from T cells, B-cell-depleted T cells, or PBMCs.

Methods used by the authors: Counts of nucleated cells, estimated from reference gene primer amplification, were obtained. Clones were sequenced by immunoSEQ multiplex PCR, and TCRdb holds only the in-frame ones, with some missing. That table is the source of V, J and clone size, and D and trimming were worked out from the DNA. The sample carries 90,000 to 140,000 clones, 81% recorded once. The germline V gene encodes CDR1 SGHTA and CDR2 FQGNSA. The CDR3 has 13 residues. Trimming pared 2 bases from V and 0 bases from J, leaving 4 bases between. This chain connects TRBV7-2 to TRBJ1-2; no reliable D call. Material: peripheral blood. This clonotype was obtained from a woman in her seventies with acute or convalescent COVID-19. The CDR3 loop reads CASSLQSNYGYTF. The CDR3 DNA reads as TGTGCCAGCAGCTTACAGTCTAACTATGGCTACACCTTC.